These T cell receptor beta chains were read from a single sample in a study of cytomegalovirus exposure and HLA in healthy donors. Assay used: immunoSEQ multiplex PCR; TCRdb lists only in-frame clones, some missing. The data show around 200,000 clones, with 82% seen just once and 6% held by the top ten. Specimen: PBMCs. These receptors were obtained from a man between 35 and 55 years old in good health and CMV-seropositive. Each CDR3 is given with its conserved first and last residue. The D gene is left open where the match is weak. Some rows have no size entry. The others give once, few or many, or a class for an expanded clone.

cdr3_length	j_call	d_call	v_call	clone_size	cdr3_aa	cdr3_nt
14	TRBJ2-1	-	TRBV7-6	-	CASSLPELADEQFF	TGTGCCAGCAGCCTACCGGAGCTAGCCGATGAGCAGTTCTTC
18	TRBJ1-4	-	TRBV15	-	CATSRDPRMGGANEKLFF	TGTGCCACCAGCAGAGATCCTCGGATGGGGGGAGCTAATGAAAAACTGTTTTTT
13	TRBJ1-5	-	TRBV7-6	few	CASSLTGNQPQHF	TGTGCCAGCAGCTTAACAGGGAATCAGCCCCAGCATTTT
17	TRBJ2-1	TRBD2	TRBV7-3	-	CASSPRPSGGTTNEQFF	TGTGCCAGCAGCCCCCGTCCTAGCGGGGGAACTACAAATGAGCAGTTCTTC
13	TRBJ1-1	TRBD1	TRBV14	-	CASSYRGRTEAFF	TGTGCCAGCAGTTACAGGGGGCGAACTGAAGCTTTCTTT
13	TRBJ2-1	-	TRBV4-2	-	CASSQDWSGGQFF	TGTGCCAGCAGCCAAGATTGGAGTGGTGGGCAGTTCTTC
17	TRBJ1-1	TRBD1	TRBV15	few	CATSAGGGIPLNTEAFF	TGTGCCACCAGCGCAGGGGGCGGAATACCTTTGAACACTGAAGCTTTCTTT
13	TRBJ1-2	-	TRBV7-8	-	CASSQDSNYGYTF	TGTGCCAGCAGCCAGGACAGTAACTATGGCTACACCTTC
14	TRBJ2-7	-	TRBV14	-	CASSPRLGPYEQYF	TGTGCCAGCAGCCCCAGGTTGGGCCCCTACGAGCAGTACTTC
14	TRBJ2-5	TRBD1	TRBV2	-	CASSGNRGKGTQYF	TGTGCCAGCAGTGGTAACAGGGGGAAGGGGACCCAGTACTTC
16	TRBJ2-3	TRBD2	TRBV6-6	-	CASSSRTSVSTDTQYF	TGTGCCAGCAGTTCCAGGACTAGCGTAAGCACAGATACGCAGTATTTT
13	TRBJ1-2	-	TRBV11-3	-	CASSLRGFYGYTF	TGTGCCAGCAGCTTACGGGGGTTCTATGGCTACACCTTC
13	TRBJ2-2	TRBD2	TRBV29-1	-	CSVGLAGTGELFF	TGCAGCGTTGGTCTAGCGGGCACCGGGGAGCTGTTTTTT
19	TRBJ2-3	TRBD2	TRBV4-2	-	CASSQDLSGRALLADTQYF	TGTGCCAGCAGCCAAGATTTGAGCGGGAGGGCCTTATTAGCAGATACGCAGTATTTT
16	TRBJ2-2	-	TRBV14	-	CASSQAALSGTGELFF	TGTGCCAGCAGCCAAGCAGCCCTATCAGGCACCGGGGAGCTGTTTTTT
16	TRBJ2-7	-	TRBV5-1	-	CASSSLDGGNTYEQYF	TGCGCCAGCAGCTCCCTTGATGGCGGGAATACCTACGAGCAGTACTTC
15	TRBJ2-1	TRBD2	TRBV6-1	-	CASSDAGGSYNEQFF	TGTGCCAGCAGTGACGCGGGGGGCTCCTACAATGAGCAGTTCTTC
13	TRBJ2-7	-	TRBV18	-	CASSQGRGYEQYF	TGTGCCAGCTCCCAGGGGAGGGGCTACGAGCAGTACTTC
13	TRBJ1-2	TRBD1	TRBV5-4	-	CASSKTGAEGYTF	TGTGCCAGCAGCAAGACAGGGGCAGAAGGCTACACCTTC
14	TRBJ2-1	TRBD2	TRBV9	-	CASTWGLADNEQFF	TGTGCCAGCACCTGGGGACTAGCGGACAATGAGCAGTTCTTC
12	TRBJ2-1	-	TRBV6-1	-	CASSGYGDEQFF	TGTGCCAGCAGCGGATACGGGGATGAGCAGTTCTTC
16	TRBJ2-2	TRBD1	TRBV18	-	CASSPWTGKNTGELFF	TGTGCCAGCTCACCCTGGACAGGGAAGAACACCGGGGAGCTGTTTTTT
13	TRBJ2-3	TRBD2	TRBV6-1	-	CASSKGLGLAQYF	TGTGCCAGCAGTAAGGGCCTAGGACTAGCGCAGTATTTT
14	TRBJ2-7	-	TRBV4-1	-	CASSKDSGNDEQYF	TGCGCCAGCAGCAAGGACAGCGGGAACGACGAGCAGTACTTC
13	TRBJ1-1	-	TRBV14	-	CASSHLQSTEAFF	TGTGCCAGCAGCCACCTACAGAGCACTGAAGCTTTCTTT
15	TRBJ2-1	TRBD2	TRBV19	-	CASSILVAGYNEQFF	TGTGCCAGTAGTATACTGGTAGCGGGGTACAATGAGCAGTTCTTC
14	TRBJ2-2	-	TRBV2	-	CASTAARNTGELFF	TGTGCCAGCACCGCAGCGAGGAACACCGGGGAGCTGTTTTTT
16	TRBJ2-7	TRBD2	TRBV6-1	-	CASSETSGRVSYEQYF	TGTGCCAGCAGTGAGACTAGCGGGAGAGTGTCCTACGAGCAGTACTTC
14	TRBJ1-1	-	TRBV27	-	CASRLGGGSTEAFF	TGTGCCAGCAGACTAGGGGGGGGTAGCACTGAAGCTTTCTTT
15	TRBJ1-5	-	TRBV6-6	-	CASSHGQLSNQPQHF	TGTGCCAGCAGCCACGGACAGCTAAGCAATCAGCCCCAGCATTTT
14	TRBJ1-2	-	TRBV6-1	once	CASSEQGPFYGYTF	TGTGCCAGCAGTGAACAGGGCCCCTTCTATGGCTACACCTTC
14	TRBJ1-1	TRBD1	TRBV9	-	CASSVTGTNTEAFF	TGTGCCAGCAGCGTGACAGGGACGAACACTGAAGCTTTCTTT
20	TRBJ2-1	TRBD2	TRBV9	-	CASSVDPAGLAGGRGNEQFF	TGTGCCAGCAGCGTAGACCCCGCCGGGCTAGCGGGAGGTAGAGGCAATGAGCAGTTCTTC
13	TRBJ2-3	-	TRBV19	few	CATSQYFTDTQYF	TGTGCCACCTCACAGTACTTCACAGATACGCAGTATTTT
15	TRBJ1-2	-	TRBV4-1	-	CASSQGQGGNYGYTF	TGCGCCAGCAGCCAAGGTCAGGGCGGAAACTATGGCTACACCTTC
10	TRBJ1-1	-	TRBV29-1	-	CSVGPIAAFF	TGCAGCGTTGGCCCAATAGCGGCTTTCTTT
11	TRBJ2-7	-	TRBV5-1	-	CASSFTYEQYF	TGCGCCAGCAGCTTTACCTACGAGCAGTACTTC
13	TRBJ1-2	-	TRBV9	-	CASRPLTGLGYTF	TGTGCCAGCAGGCCCCTTACAGGGTTGGGCTACACCTTC
16	TRBJ2-2	TRBD1	TRBV10-3	many	CAISESTGGVVGELFF	TGTGCCATCAGTGAGTCGACAGGGGGAGTGGTCGGGGAGCTGTTTTTT
14	TRBJ1-5	TRBD1	TRBV30	-	CAWSGDRVSQPQHF	TGTGCCTGGAGCGGGGACAGGGTCAGTCAGCCCCAGCATTTT
14	TRBJ1-1	TRBD1	TRBV30	once	CAWSLGQGTSEAFF	TGTGCCTGGAGCCTTGGACAGGGTACTAGTGAAGCTTTCTTT
14	TRBJ2-7	-	TRBV5-4	-	CASSPAGQPYEQYF	TGTGCCAGCAGCCCCGCGGGTCAGCCCTACGAGCAGTACTTC
15	TRBJ2-2	-	TRBV5-1	-	CASRRQGEDTGELFF	TGCGCCAGCAGGCGGCAGGGGGAGGACACCGGGGAGCTGTTTTTT
14	TRBJ1-1	-	TRBV11-3	-	CASSLGVPGAEAFF	TGTGCCAGCAGCTTAGGGGTACCGGGAGCTGAAGCTTTCTTT
14	TRBJ1-5	-	TRBV7-3	-	CASSLGGAGQPQHF	TGTGCCAGCAGCTTAGGGGGGGCAGGTCAGCCCCAGCATTTT
14	TRBJ2-1	-	TRBV29-1	-	CSVEPRGRENEQFF	TGCAGCGTTGAACCTCGGGGCCGGGAGAATGAGCAGTTCTTC
14	TRBJ2-7	TRBD1	TRBV5-1	-	CASSLAIQGAEQYF	TGCGCCAGCAGCTTGGCCATACAGGGGGCCGAGCAGTACTTC
16	TRBJ2-3	TRBD2	TRBV7-9	once	CASSLELAGVSDTQYF	TGTGCCAGCAGCTTAGAACTAGCGGGAGTATCAGATACGCAGTATTTT